What follows are 32 T cell receptor beta chains derived from one specimen sequenced in a study of identical twins. Using its own MiXCR run on the 5' RACE reads, TCRdb lists one record per CDR3 protein. The table records around 570,000 distinct CDR3 sequences, 9.6% of them present only once. A further study also used this sample, focusing on yellow fever vaccine responses in identical twins.

The sample comprised PBMCs. The source is a woman between 18 and 29 years old in good health.

At least ten counts were recorded for this clonotype. The chain links TRBV7-9 to TRBJ2-3, with D possibly called TRBD1 or TRBD2 (5 bases each). The germline V gene encodes CDR1 SEHNR and CDR2 FQNEAQ (reference sequence). Trimming cost V 5 bases and J 2 bases, with 20 bases left between them. The CDR3 totals 17 residues. DNA for the CDR3: TGTGCCAGCAGCGGACCGAACGGGGCTTCCTACACAGATACGCAGTATTTT. This gives the protein CASSGPNGASYTDTQYF.

This clonotype showed up many times. The CDR3 loop reads CASSEGGPQETQYF. CDR3 coding DNA: TGCGCCAGCAGTGAGGGGGGACCTCAAGAGACCCAGTACTTC. This rearrangement joins TRBV10-1 to TRBJ2-5, with D possibly called TRBD1 or TRBD2 (5 bases each). CDR1 and CDR2 from the germline V gene are WNHNN and SYGVQD (reference sequence). V lost 2 bases and J 2 bases, leaving 9 bases between the germline ends. CDR3 length: 14 amino acids.

This clonotype was detected a few times. The chain joins TRBV20-1 to TRBJ2-2, with D perhaps TRBD1 or TRBD2 (5 bases each). With 0 bases removed from V and 5 bases from J, the gap between germline ends came to 16 bases. Germline V lookup: CDR1 DFQATT, CDR2 SNEGSKA (reference sequence). This CDR3 has 16 amino acids. The CDR3 protein is CSAREVGATLTGELFF. DNA for the CDR3: TGCAGTGCTAGAGAGGTCGGGGCGACCCTGACCGGGGAGCTGTTTTTT.

The CDR3 coding sequence is TGTGCCAGCGGTGGCGGGGGTGGCACAGATACGCAGTATTTT. This encodes CASGGGGGTDTQYF. The chain couples TRBV28 to TRBJ2-3; 7 bases line up with TRBD2. The CDR3 spans 14 residues. Germline lookup yields CDR1 MDHEN and CDR2 SYDVKM. V lost 8 bases to trimming and J lost 1 base; unmatched junction nucleotides: 6.

This clonotype was observed a few times. The V call is TRBV10-3, the J call TRBJ2-5, with D possibly called TRBD1 or TRBD2 (5 bases each). This CDR3 contains 14 residues. V was trimmed by 0 bases and J by 5 bases, leaving 10 bases between them. Germline values: CDR1 ENHRY, CDR2 SYGVKD. Here the CDR3 reads CAISESRGSETQYF. In nucleotides, the CDR3 is TGTGCCATCAGTGAGTCGAGGGGTTCTGAGACCCAGTACTTC.

The table lists this clonotype with many counts. The chain employs TRBV20-1 and TRBJ2-7; D not certain. Germline CDR1 and CDR2: DFQATT and SNEGSKA (reference sequence). This CDR3 has 12 amino acids. V was cut by 6 bases and J by 3 bases, with 12 bases left in between. The CDR3 reads CSAFDRYYEQYF. The CDR3 DNA follows: TGCAGTGCATTCGACCGGTACTACGAGCAGTACTTC.

The chain employs TRBV7-3 and TRBJ2-1; D uncertain. This CDR3 has 18 amino acids. Trimming removed 1 base at V and 5 bases at J, with 21 bases between. CDR1 is SGHTA, CDR2 FQGTGA, per germline. This CDR3 reads CASSLNVISAVPHNEQFF. CDR3 DNA sequence: TGTGCCAGCAGCTTAAACGTCATAAGCGCCGTCCCCCACAATGAGCAGTTCTTC.

This clonotype was counted only a few times. The rearrangement links TRBV27 to TRBJ2-3; D is possibly TRBD1 or TRBD2 (6 bases each). V was trimmed by 5 bases and J by 2 bases, leaving 17 bases between them. The CDR3 is 16 residues long. Per the germline V gene, CDR1 is MNHEY and CDR2 is SMNVEV (reference sequence). The CDR3 protein is CASSPGSGGVTDTQYF. CDR3 DNA sequence: TGTGCCAGCAGTCCCGGGTCCGGGGGCGTCACAGATACGCAGTATTTT.

The chain uses TRBV12-3 or TRBV12-4 and TRBJ1-2, with D unresolved. This CDR3 contains 12 residues. V was shortened by 6 bases and J by 7 bases, with 12 bases between the two germline ends. The chain's CDR3 is CASSSREAGYTF. CDR3 DNA sequence: TGTGCCAGCAGCTCAAGGGAGGCTGGCTACACCTTC.

The V call is TRBV7-8, the J call TRBJ2-1; the match to TRBD1 covers 7 bases. This CDR3 region has 11 residues. Germline V gene sequence: CDR1 SGHVS, CDR2 FQNEAQ. Trimming removed 5 bases from V and 14 bases from J; junction bases left unmatched: 6. Here the CDR3 DNA reads TGTGCCAGCAGCATCGGACAGGCGAAGTTCTTC. Protein: CASSIGQAKFF.

This clonotype was picked up a small number of times. The V call is TRBV4-3, the J call TRBJ2-1; possible D gene TRBD1, 6 bases. The CDR3 consists of 13 residues. CDR1 and CDR2 from the germline V gene are LGHNA and YSLEER. Deletions cut 2 bases from V and 7 bases from J, with 9 bases between. The CDR3 nucleotides read TGCGCCAGCAGCCAAATAACAGGGAATGAGCAGTTCTTC. Amino acid sequence: CASSQITGNEQFF.

This clonotype appeared many times. The chain is built from TRBV28 and TRBJ1-4; D may be TRBD1 (5 bases). CDR1 MDHEN and CDR2 SYDVKM come from the germline V gene. Trimming removed 3 bases from V and 0 bases from J, with 11 bases in between. The CDR3 has 16 amino acids. The CDR3 sequence: CASSFQGGPTNEKLFF. Here the CDR3 DNA reads TGTGCCAGCAGTTTTCAGGGAGGGCCAACTAATGAAAAACTGTTTTTT.

The CDR3 sequence: CASSDGEVMTYEQYF. CDR3 DNA sequence: TGTGCCAGCAGTGATGGGGAGGTCATGACCTACGAGCAGTACTTC. The V and J genes are TRBV25-1 and TRBJ2-7, with TRBD2 as a possible D gene (6 bases). The germline gives CDR1 MGHDK, CDR2 SYGVNS. This CDR3 contains 15 residues. V dropped 3 bases and J dropped 2 bases, with 14 bases sitting between them.

The table lists this clonotype with many counts. The chain combines TRBV5-1 with TRBJ2-3, with 10 bases identical to TRBD2. Germline assignment: CDR1 SGHRS and CDR2 YFSETQ. The CDR3 contains 16 residues. The trim removed 4 bases at V and 3 bases at J, leaving 8 bases unmatched. The DNA of the CDR3 is TGCGCCAGCAGCCTGCGAGCGGGAGGGGTAACAGATACGCAGTATTTT. It codes for CASSLRAGGVTDTQYF.

The table lists this clonotype with many counts. This chain joins TRBV4-1 and TRBJ2-1; 7 nucleotides agree with TRBD1. Germline V gives CDR1 MGHRA, CDR2 YSYEKL. The CDR3 is made up of 13 amino acids. V trimming: 6 bases; J trimming: 6 bases; junction bases outside the gene matches: 5. The CDR3 loop reads CASRRQGTNEQFF. DNA of the CDR3: TGCGCCAGCAGACGACAGGGAACCAATGAGCAGTTCTTC.

The gene calls are TRBV20-1 and TRBJ2-7; 8 bases agree with TRBD2. The CDR3 extends over 14 amino acids. Germline V CDR1 and CDR2: DFQATT, SNEGSKA (reference sequence). With V trimmed by 0 bases and J by 6 bases, 7 bases remained unmatched. CDR3 in DNA: TGCAGTGCTAGAGAAGTAGCGGGAATCCGCGAGCAGTACTTC. This encodes CSAREVAGIREQYF.

This clonotype has at least ten counts. The chain is built from TRBV3-1 and TRBJ2-7, with a weak D call TRBD1 (6 bases). CDR1 is LGHDT, CDR2 YNNKEL, per germline (reference sequence). V was clipped by 4 bases and J by 3 bases, with 22 bases between them. The CDR3 is made up of 17 amino acids. This CDR3 is CASSLGGKGQPSYEQYF. The CDR3 nucleotides are TGTGCCAGCAGCCTTGGTGGGAAAGGACAGCCTAGCTACGAGCAGTACTTC.

This clonotype was seen many times. The chain links TRBV12-3 or TRBV12-4 to TRBJ1-1; no reliable D call. The ends were cut back, 5 bases at V and 1 base at J, with 14 bases in the middle. The CDR3 has 15 amino acids. The CDR3 spells CASSARVGENTEAFF. The CDR3 DNA reads as TGTGCCAGCAGTGCCCGAGTGGGAGAGAACACTGAAGCTTTCTTT.

This clonotype has more than one count but fewer than ten. V usage is TRBV15 and J usage is TRBJ2-1, with D possibly being TRBD1 (6 bases). Germline CDR1 LNHNV, CDR2 YYDKDF (reference sequence). The V gene lost 3 bases and the J gene lost 4 bases, with 7 bases spanning the gap. The CDR3 has 13 residues. CDR3 protein: CATSRDRYNEQFF. CDR3 DNA: TGTGCCACCAGCAGGGACAGATACAATGAGCAGTTCTTC.

This clonotype was seen just once. The rearrangement joins TRBV5-1 to TRBJ1-4; TRBD1 might be the D (6 bases). Germline V gene data show CDR1 as SGHRS and CDR2 as YFSETQ. CDR3 length: 15 amino acids. Trimming stripped 1 base from V and 4 bases from J, with 11 bases between. The CDR3: CASSLPTGNNEKLFF. Written as DNA, the CDR3 is TGCGCCAGCAGCTTGCCTACAGGGAATAATGAAAAACTGTTTTTT.

The chain has TRBV15 and TRBJ2-7; D not resolved. The germline V gene encodes CDR1 LNHNV and CDR2 YYDKDF (reference sequence). The CDR3 is 14 amino acids. The V end lost 6 bases, the J end lost 0 bases, and 12 bases lay between the germline ends. For the CDR3, the DNA is TGTGCCACCAGTAGGACGGCCGACTCCTACGAGCAGTACTTC. This translates into CATSRTADSYEQYF. Complete variable domain (other parts from reference TRBV15 and TRBJ2-7): DAMVIQNPRYQVTQFGKPVTLSCSQTLNHNVMYWYQQKSSQAPKLLFHYYDKDFNNEADTPDNFQSRRPNTSFCFLDIRSPGLGDTAMYLCATSRTADSYEQYFGPGTRLTVT.

This clonotype occurred a few times. V gene TRBV25-1 combines with J gene TRBJ2-3; D is ambiguous. CDR1 MGHDK and CDR2 SYGVNS come from the germline V gene. Trimming pared 0 bases from V and 2 bases from J, leaving 9 bases between. This CDR3 is 15 amino acids long. Here the CDR3 reads CASSEYGRNTDTQYF. The CDR3 DNA reads as TGTGCCAGCAGTGAATACGGCAGAAACACAGATACGCAGTATTTT. The full variable domain, rest sourced from reference TRBV25-1 and TRBJ2-3, is EADIYQTPRYLVIGTGKKITLECSQTMGHDKMYWYQQDPGMELHLIHYSYGVNSTEKGDLSSESTVSRIRTEHFPLTLESARPSHTSQYLCASSEYGRNTDTQYFGPGTRLTVL.

This clonotype came up many times. V and J are TRBV4-3 and TRBJ2-7; 7 positions match TRBD2. Trimming cost V 0 bases and J 6 bases; bases outside gene matches: 11. The germline CDR1 and CDR2 sequences are LGHNA and YSLEER. There are 16 residues in the CDR3. The CDR3 spells CASSQDGASGTTEQYF. In DNA, the CDR3 is TGCGCCAGCAGCCAAGATGGGGCTAGCGGTACGACCGAGCAGTACTTC.

This clonotype was seen at least ten times. This chain connects TRBV5-1 to TRBJ2-7, with 8 positions matching TRBD2. The V gene's germline CDR1 is SGHRS and CDR2 YFSETQ. The CDR3 has 14 amino acids. V shed 4 bases and J 8 bases; nucleotides not matched to a gene: 11. For the CDR3, the DNA is TGCGCCAGCAGCCCGGACGCGGGGGGCCACCAGCAGTACTTC. It is translated as CASSPDAGGHQQYF.

The chain couples TRBV18 to TRBJ2-7, with TRBD1 as a possible D gene (5 bases). Trimming shortened V by 6 bases and J by 2 bases, and 17 bases separated the two germline ends. Looked up from germline, CDR1 is KGHSH and CDR2 is LQKENI. The CDR3 is made up of 15 amino acids. This CDR3 is CASSPRQDTAYEQYF. The CDR3 DNA sequence: TGTGCCAGCTCTCCCAGGCAGGACACTGCCTACGAGCAGTACTTC.

The V gene is TRBV5-6, the J gene TRBJ1-1, with D unresolved. The CDR3 extends over 15 amino acids. Looked up from germline, CDR1 is SGHDT and CDR2 is YYEEEE. Trimming pared 0 bases from V and 1 base from J, leaving 10 bases between. Here the CDR3 DNA reads TGTGCCAGCAGCTTGGTATTATGGGGGAACACTGAAGCTTTCTTT. It encodes CASSLVLWGNTEAFF.

This chain links TRBV4-3 with TRBJ2-3, with D possibly matching TRBD2 (6 bases). CDR3 length: 17 amino acids. Between the trimmed V and J ends, which lost 4 bases and 1 base, there was a span of 18 bases. Germline values: CDR1 LGHNA, CDR2 YSLEER. The DNA of the CDR3 is TGCGCCAGCAGCCCAGATAGAAGCGGGTCGGGCACAGATACGCAGTATTTT. This encodes CASSPDRSGSGTDTQYF.

In its sample, this clonotype was seen a few times. The chain combines TRBV20-1 with TRBJ1-4, with D hard to call. Per germline, CDR1 DFQATT and CDR2 SNEGSKA (reference sequence). The CDR3 runs to 13 residues. V was trimmed by 4 bases and J by 1 base, leaving 7 bases between them. For the CDR3, the DNA is TGCAGTGCTACCCCGGGAACTAATGAAAAACTGTTTTTT. It translates to CSATPGTNEKLFF.

The V call is TRBV6-2 or TRBV6-3, the J call TRBJ2-7; TRBD1 matches 7 bases. Germline V gives CDR1 MNHEY, CDR2 SVGEGT. V dropped 6 bases and J dropped 6; count of bases not matched to a gene: 8. There are 13 residues in the CDR3. The CDR3 nucleotides are TGTGCCAGCAGGGCAACAGGGGTCGGCGAGCAGTACTTC. This encodes CASRATGVGEQYF.

This clonotype was found many times. The chain is built from TRBV12-3 or TRBV12-4 and TRBJ2-3; the D gene is possibly TRBD2 (6 bases). The CDR3 is made up of 15 amino acids. Trimming removed 8 bases from V and 7 bases from J, with 22 bases in between. CDR3 protein: CASDLFGGDFHTQYF. The CDR3 DNA reads as TGTGCCAGCGATTTATTCGGAGGGGATTTTCATACGCAGTATTTT.

This clonotype has only a few counts. The chain combines TRBV19 with TRBJ2-7, with D possibly called TRBD1 or TRBD2 (5 bases each). V lost 4 bases and J lost 4, with 17 bases in between. This CDR3 has 15 residues. Germline values: CDR1 LNHDA, CDR2 SQIVND (reference sequence). The CDR3 coding sequence is TGTGCCAGTAGTACTAGGGACCACCCTCGGTACGAGCAGTACTTC. As protein: CASSTRDHPRYEQYF.

Many counts were recorded for this clonotype. This chain joins TRBV24-1 and TRBJ1-2, with unresolved D. Trimming removed 4 bases from V and 8 bases from J, with 16 bases in between. This CDR3 spans 14 amino acids. Germline assignment: CDR1 KGHDR and CDR2 SFDVKD. The CDR3 DNA follows: TGTGCCACCAGTGAGACTCGTGAGACCCACGGCTACACCTTC. Translating it yields CATSETRETHGYTF.